Each of the 9 T cell receptor beta chains below was sequenced from the same sample in a study of cytomegalovirus exposure and HLA in healthy donors. PCR involved 60 Vbeta and 13 Jbeta primers. The protocol was immunoSEQ multiplex PCR, while the TCRdb copy is restricted to in-frame clones and leaves out a portion. The sample lists fewer than 200,000 clones, approximately 78% seen once, with around 0.97% in the top ten. The sample consisted of PBMCs. The receptors were sampled from a girl aged 2-10 years in good health and CMV-seropositive.

This clone was seen once. The chain is built from TRBV19 and TRBJ1-1; 7 bases agree with TRBD1. This CDR3 has 16 amino acids. After removal of 5 bases from V and 0 bases from J, the junction contained 9 bases not matched to a gene. Germline CDR1 and CDR2: LNHDA and SQIVND (reference sequence). Here the CDR3 reads CASSRTGTAMNTEAFF. CDR3 nucleotide sequence: TGTGCCAGTAGTCGGACAGGTACCGCGATGAACACTGAAGCTTTCTTT.

This clone was seen a single time. The chain links TRBV6-1 to TRBJ2-5, with D maybe TRBD2 (7 bases). Germline V gene lookup returns CDR1 MNHNS and CDR2 SASEGT. The CDR3 runs 15 residues. V lost 4 bases and J 4 bases, leaving 16 bases between the germline ends. CDR3 protein: CASSAPDGGAETQYF. CDR3 sequence (DNA): TGTGCCAGCAGTGCCCCAGATGGGGGGGCAGAGACCCAGTACTTC.

The rearrangement joins TRBV27 to TRBJ1-3; D is possibly TRBD1 (6 bases). Trimming shortened V by 5 bases and J by 3 bases, and 14 bases separated the two germline ends. Germline CDR1 is MNHEY and CDR2 is SMNVEV (reference sequence). The length of the CDR3 is 15 residues. CDR3 region: CASSPTGTGGNTIYF. In nucleotides, the CDR3 is TGTGCCAGCAGTCCAACAGGGACGGGTGGAAACACCATATATTTT.

The CDR3 nucleotides are TGTGCCAGCAGCTTAGAGAGTGTTAGCATTGAGCAGTTCTTC. It encodes CASSLESVSIEQFF. The chain links TRBV11-2 to TRBJ2-1; no reliable D call. The CDR3 loop spans 14 amino acids. With 0 bases removed from V and 9 bases from J, the gap between germline ends came to 12 bases. CDR1 is SGHAT, CDR2 FQNNGV, per germline.

CDR3: CAISEPGPGNTIYF. The CDR3, as DNA: TGTGCCATCAGTGAGCCAGGGCCTGGAAACACCATATATTTT. The chain joins TRBV10-3 to TRBJ1-3, with D perhaps matching TRBD1 (5 bases). The ends were cut back, 2 bases at V and 2 bases at J, with 7 bases in the middle. The length of the CDR3 is 14 residues. CDR1 ENHRY and CDR2 SYGVKD come from the germline V gene.

This clone was recorded once. The chain couples TRBV29-1 to TRBJ1-4; TRBD1 aligns across 7 bases. V lost 1 base and J lost 4; bases outside the gene matches: 3. Germline V gives CDR1 SQVTM, CDR2 ANQGSEA. The CDR3 extends over 14 amino acids. The chain's CDR3 is CSVEGQGSNEKLFF. DNA for the CDR3: TGCAGCGTTGAAGGACAGGGTAGTAATGAAAAACTGTTTTTT.

This clone was seen only a few times. This chain joins TRBV5-1 and TRBJ1-5; D unresolved. With 3 bases removed from V and 2 bases from J, the gap between germline ends came to 9 bases. The germline V gene encodes CDR1 SGHRS and CDR2 YFSETQ. CDR3 length: 14 amino acids. CDR3 region: CASSSGSGNQPQHF. The DNA for the CDR3 is TGCGCCAGCAGCTCGGGTTCGGGCAATCAGCCCCAGCATTTT.

The J gene is TRBJ1-2, the V gene TRBV2; TRBD1 aligns across 9 bases. The germline V gene encodes CDR1 SNHLY and CDR2 FYNNEI. CDR3 length equals 15 residues. V shed 5 bases, J shed 3 bases, and the junction held 7 bases outside the gene matches. CDR3 coding DNA: TGTGCCAGCAGTAGGGACAGGGAAGACTACTATGGCTACACCTTC. Protein product: CASSRDREDYYGYTF.

This rearrangement joins TRBV2 to TRBJ1-2; TRBD1 matches 7 bases. Germline V gives CDR1 SNHLY, CDR2 FYNNEI. The V and J ends lost 7 bases and 6 bases, in that order; junction bases with no gene match: 8. This CDR3 is 13 amino acids long. The CDR3 DNA follows: TGTGCCAGCACTTCGACAGGGAACAATGGCTACACCTTC. Its protein product is CASTSTGNNGYTF.